A single sample gave rise to the 17 T cell receptor beta chains below, sequenced in a study of T cell responses to AZD1222 COVID-19 vaccine. The assay was immunoSEQ multiplex PCR, and TCRdb's table has in-frame clones only and misses some. Of about 130,000 clones listed, over 90% are singletons. The specimen comprised peripheral blood, sampled on day 0 of AZD1222 vaccination. Every receptor here comes from an adult in good health.

In this sample, this clone turned up once. The chain combines TRBV5-4 with TRBJ2-7; TRBD1 might be the D (6 bases). Germline values: CDR1 SGHNT, CDR2 YYREEE (reference sequence). The CDR3 runs to 14 residues. Trimming took off 3 bases at V and 7 bases at J, with 17 bases between the two ends. DNA for the CDR3: TGTGCCAGCAGCTCCCGGGACACCTCCGGGGAGCAGTACTTC. This gives the protein CASSSRDTSGEQYF.

This sequence joins TRBV4-2 and TRBJ2-1; TRBD2 agrees at 8 bases. The CDR3 has 16 residues. V shed 0 bases and J 4 bases; nucleotides not matched to a gene: 5. Looked up from germline, CDR1 is LGHNA and CDR2 is YNFKEQ. The CDR3 sequence: CASSQDSASGYNEQFF. The CDR3 coding sequence is TGTGCCAGCAGCCAAGATTCGGCTAGCGGGTACAATGAGCAGTTCTTC.

The J gene is TRBJ2-7, the V gene TRBV6-5; D gene ambiguous. V was cut by 8 bases and J by 2 bases, with 13 bases left in between. CDR1 is MNHEY, CDR2 SVGAGI, per germline. This CDR3 has 13 amino acids. CDR3 sequence reads: CASSRTEAYEQYF. The CDR3 bases are TGTGCCAGCTCCCGGACGGAAGCCTACGAGCAGTACTTC.

J is TRBJ1-1 and V is TRBV9; 8 nucleotides agree with TRBD1. From germline, CDR1 is SGDLS and CDR2 YYNGEE. CDR3 length: 13 residues. V was clipped by 3 bases and J by 5 bases; unmatched bases: 3. Here the CDR3 reads CASSAGQGTEAFF. The CDR3 coding sequence is TGTGCCAGCAGCGCCGGACAGGGAACTGAAGCTTTCTTT.

The chain employs TRBV10-3 and TRBJ1-2; D may be TRBD1 (5 bases). V was pared by 4 bases and J by 8 bases, with 14 bases between. Looked up from germline, CDR1 is ENHRY and CDR2 is SYGVKD. CDR3 length equals 13 residues. CDR3 region: CAISAKGLEGYTF. CDR3 DNA sequence: TGTGCCATCAGTGCTAAGGGGTTGGAAGGCTACACCTTC.

This chain uses TRBV11-3 with TRBJ1-1, with 7 bases that match TRBD1. The J segment lost 4 bases and the V segment lost 5 bases, leaving 7 bases of the junction unmatched. Germline values: CDR1 SGHNT, CDR2 YENEEA. The CDR3 has 14 residues. The DNA for the CDR3 is TGTGCCAGCAGCCCAACACAGGGGCGCACTGAAGCTTTCTTT. Protein product: CASSPTQGRTEAFF.

The gene calls are TRBV6-1 and TRBJ1-4; 9 nucleotides match TRBD1. The trim removed 3 bases at V and 7 bases at J, leaving 3 bases unmatched. Germline V gives CDR1 MNHNS, CDR2 SASEGT. The CDR3 consists of 14 residues. This CDR3 is CASSDGTGLEKLFF. CDR3 sequence (DNA): TGTGCCAGCAGTGACGGGACAGGGCTTGAAAAACTGTTTTTT.

This clone was detected once. The chain has TRBV11-2 and TRBJ2-1, with D tentatively TRBD1 (5 bases). The V gene lost 5 bases and the J gene lost 6 bases, with 14 bases spanning the gap. CDR3 length equals 14 residues. CDR1 and CDR2 (germline): SGHAT, FQNNGV. The CDR3 protein is CASSPRVRSNEQFF. CDR3 DNA sequence: TGTGCCAGCAGCCCCAGGGTCCGCAGCAATGAGCAGTTCTTC.

V and J are TRBV27 and TRBJ2-5; D possibly corresponds to TRBD1 (5 bases). CDR1 and CDR2 (germline): MNHEY, SMNVEV (reference sequence). The length of the CDR3 is 12 residues. V lost 5 bases, J lost 4 bases, and 8 bases lay in between. CDR3 nucleotides: TGTGCCAGCAGTCTAAGGGGAGAGACCCAGTACTTC. Protein sequence: CASSLRGETQYF.

V and J are TRBV29-1 and TRBJ1-5; perhaps TRBD1 as D (5 bases). Trimming shortened V by 4 bases and J by 4 bases, and 11 bases separated the two germline ends. There are 13 residues in the CDR3. Looked up from germline, CDR1 is SQVTM and CDR2 is ANQGSEA. The CDR3: CSVVVRDNQPQHF. The CDR3 bases are TGCAGCGTTGTAGTCAGGGATAATCAGCCCCAGCATTTT.

The chain links TRBV6-2 or TRBV6-3 to TRBJ2-7; perhaps TRBD1 as D (6 bases). The CDR3 length is 16 residues. CDR1 is MNHEY, CDR2 SVGEGT, per germline. The V end was cut by 2 bases, the J end by 2 bases, with 16 bases between. In DNA form, the CDR3 reads TGTGCCAGCAGTTACGGGGAACAGGGTAATCCCTACGAGCAGTACTTC. Amino acid sequence: CASSYGEQGNPYEQYF.

The chain uses TRBV14 and TRBJ2-7; D unresolved. Per the germline V gene, CDR1 is SGHDN and CDR2 is FVKESK. Trimming removed 3 bases at V and 3 bases at J, with 12 bases between. There are 14 residues in the CDR3. As DNA, the CDR3 is TGTGCCAGCAGCCAGATGGGGTCCCACTACGAGCAGTACTTC. Translation gives CASSQMGSHYEQYF. The variable domain in full, with the rest retrieved from reference TRBV14 and TRBJ2-7, is EAGVTQFPSHSVIEKGQTVTLRCDPISGHDNLYWYRRVMGKEIKFLLHFVKESKQDESGMPNNRFLAERTGGTYSTLKVQPAELEDSGVYFCASSQMGSHYEQYFGPGTRLTVT.

V gene TRBV9 combines with J gene TRBJ2-1, with TRBD1 matching 9 bases. The CDR3 covers 14 residues. After removal of 4 bases from V and 9 bases from J, the junction contained 8 bases not matched to a gene. Per the germline V gene, CDR1 is SGDLS and CDR2 is YYNGEE. CDR3 amino acids: CASSPGTGTFEQFF. CDR3 bases: TGTGCCAGCAGCCCGGGGACAGGGACTTTTGAGCAGTTCTTC.

The rearrangement joins TRBV7-2 to TRBJ1-6, with unresolved D. The CDR3 sequence is 14 residues long. Trimming pared 3 bases from V and 9 bases from J, leaving 12 bases between. Germline V gene sequence: CDR1 SGHTA, CDR2 FQGNSA. The CDR3 reads CASSFSGPVSPLHF. Here the CDR3 DNA reads TGTGCCAGCAGCTTTTCCGGCCCCGTTTCACCCCTCCACTTT.

This clone was seen ten or more times. The chain uses TRBV5-6 and TRBJ1-1, with D perhaps TRBD1 (5 bases). The V end was cut by 0 bases, the J end by 1 base, with 22 bases between. Germline loops: CDR1 SGHDT, CDR2 YYEEEE. This CDR3 is built from 19 residues. CDR3 bases: TGTGCCAGCAGCTTGGGCTGGGAGTATTCGAGGGGAACGAACACTGAAGCTTTCTTT. The encoded protein is CASSLGWEYSRGTNTEAFF.

The chain employs TRBV15 and TRBJ2-6, with a possible D match to TRBD2 (5 bases). The CDR3 length is 16 residues. With 5 bases removed from V and 1 base from J, the gap between germline ends came to 12 bases. The germline V gene encodes CDR1 LNHNV and CDR2 YYDKDF (reference sequence). CDR3 sequence: CATSVDPGSGANVLTF. The CDR3 nucleotides read TGTGCCACCAGCGTAGACCCGGGGTCTGGGGCCAACGTCCTGACTTTC.

V and J are TRBV7-2 and TRBJ1-4, with TRBD1 identical over 8 bases. The CDR3 contains 15 residues. Germline lookup yields CDR1 SGHTA and CDR2 FQGNSA. V lost 5 bases to trimming and J lost 8 bases; unmatched junction nucleotides: 10. CDR3 bases: TGTGCCAGCAGCCTCCTGGGACAGGATGGGGAAAAACTGTTTTTT. Translation: CASSLLGQDGEKLFF.